This T cell receptor (beta chain) was observed in a study of T-cell memory formation after mild COVID-19. Overall study results and limits: CD4+ bias marked clones expanding day 15 to 37, unlike balanced contracting clones.

Trimming shortened V by 5 bases and J by 4 bases, and 15 bases separated the two germline ends. The length of the CDR3 is 14 residues. The authors produced TCR alpha and TCR beta cDNA libraries with sample barcodes and UMIs by 5'RACE using constant-segment primers. Each CDR3 protein is one row after TCRdb ran MiXCR on the 5' RACE reads. The sample includes about 150,000 distinct CDR3 sequences, roughly 31% seen only once; the top ten take around 12%. This clonotype has just a few counts. No antigen is known for it. Input material: PBMCs or a T cell subset sorted from them (not recorded which). The receptor was isolated from an adult woman who had mild COVID-19 (a few samples of this study predate the infection). Cell type and time point are not known. V gene TRBV12-3 or TRBV12-4 combines with J gene TRBJ2-7; D remains unclear. Here the CDR3 reads CASSLTVSRYEQYF. DNA for the CDR3: TGTGCCAGCAGTCTCACAGTTTCTAGGTACGAGCAGTACTTC.